This T cell receptor beta chain is drawn from a study of a mutant IDH1 vaccine in newly diagnosed glioma. About the research overall: The start of vaccination came 4-6 weeks after radiotherapy alone, or with temozolomide cycles. Patients under treatment included about 62% males and 37.5% females and had a mean age of roughly 43 years. Previous treatment comprised radiotherapy, temozolomide, or both, mostly both. General study results and limits: The vaccine induced immune responses, and these occurred in roughly 95% of patients.

Using immunoSEQ multiplex PCR, the repertoire was profiled, and TCRdb retains in-frame clones only, with some absent. The sample contains fewer than 30,000 clones, about 78% of which appear only once. A remark on this clone: Its specificity is not known.

Documented time point: week 11, during vaccination. Doses consisted of 300 ug of mutant IDH1 20-mer peptide each, paired with topical imiquimod. This clonotype was obtained from a young woman with glioma. This sample comprised PBMCs, obtained from a glioma patient whose treatment included an IDH1 peptide vaccine.

The CDR3 DNA follows: TGCAGTGCTCCTAACTACGAGACCCAGTACTTC. Amino acids: CSAPNYETQYF. The chain carries TRBV20-1 and TRBJ2-5; no definite D call. Deletions cut 5 bases from V and 5 bases from J, with 9 bases between. The germline gives CDR1 DFQATT, CDR2 SNEGSKA (reference sequence). The length of the CDR3 is 11 residues.